This T cell receptor beta chain was sequenced during a study of T cell repertoires in cytomegalovirus infection. About the research overall: Recently identified HLA-C-restricted CMV epitopes were used, and well-studied HLA-B-restricted CMV epitopes were used as well.

TCRdb re-derived calls from the reads in MiXCR, one entry per CDR3 protein. This sample has 450,000 to 600,000 distinct CDR3 sequences; under 45% occur once, and the top ten carry 40% to 50%. Germline V gene sequence: CDR1 SGHTA, CDR2 FQGNSA. The CDR3 spans 14 residues. V was shortened by 5 bases and J by 0 bases, with 10 bases between the two germline ends. Concerning this clonotype: What it binds is not known.

This sequence joins TRBV7-2 and TRBJ1-1; maybe TRBD1 (5 bases). The sequenced sample was cultured PBMCs, obtained from culture after CMV antigen stimulation. The receptor comes from a human donor in good health (CMV status not recorded). Some clones in this sample may be carry-over from other donors' samples. CDR3 region: CASSPPDMNTEAFF. CDR3 in DNA: TGTGCCAGCAGCCCCCCGGACATGAACACTGAAGCTTTCTTT.